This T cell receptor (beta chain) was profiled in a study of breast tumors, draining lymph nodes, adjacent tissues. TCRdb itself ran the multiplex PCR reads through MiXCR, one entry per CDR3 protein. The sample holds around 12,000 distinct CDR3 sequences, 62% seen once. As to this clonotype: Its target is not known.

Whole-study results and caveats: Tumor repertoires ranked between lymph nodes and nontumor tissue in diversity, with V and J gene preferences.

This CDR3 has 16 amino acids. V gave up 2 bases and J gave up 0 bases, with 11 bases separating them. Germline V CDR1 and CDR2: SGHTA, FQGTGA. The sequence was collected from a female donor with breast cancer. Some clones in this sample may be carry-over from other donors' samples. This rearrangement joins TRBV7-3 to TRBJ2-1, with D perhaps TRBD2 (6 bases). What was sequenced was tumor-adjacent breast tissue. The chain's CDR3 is CASSLEGTLSYNEQFF. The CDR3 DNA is TGTGCCAGCAGCTTAGAAGGGACTCTCTCCTACAATGAGCAGTTCTTC.